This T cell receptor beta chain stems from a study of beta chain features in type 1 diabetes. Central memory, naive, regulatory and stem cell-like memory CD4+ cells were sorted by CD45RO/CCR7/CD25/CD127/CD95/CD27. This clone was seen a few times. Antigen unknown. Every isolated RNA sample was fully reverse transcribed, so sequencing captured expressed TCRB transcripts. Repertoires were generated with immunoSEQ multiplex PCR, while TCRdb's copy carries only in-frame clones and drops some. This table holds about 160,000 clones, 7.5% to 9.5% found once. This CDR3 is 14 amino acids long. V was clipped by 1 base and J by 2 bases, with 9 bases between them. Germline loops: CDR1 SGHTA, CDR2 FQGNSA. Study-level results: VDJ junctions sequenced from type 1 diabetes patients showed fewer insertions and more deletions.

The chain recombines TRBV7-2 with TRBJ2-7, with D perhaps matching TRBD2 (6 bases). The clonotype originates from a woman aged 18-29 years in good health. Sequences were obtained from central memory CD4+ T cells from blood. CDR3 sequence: CASSLGGVAYEQYF. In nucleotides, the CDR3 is TGTGCCAGCAGCTTAGGCGGGGTGGCCTACGAGCAGTACTTC.